This TCR beta chain is drawn from a study of T-cell reconstitution after alpha-beta-depleted transplantation in children. Study conclusions and caveats: In patients about two months after transplant, alpha-beta T cells reportedly arose from several hundred expanded graft clones. Among T cells one year after transplant, newly produced cells accounted for most counts and diversity.

As concerns this clonotype: Its specificity is unknown.

For TCRbeta, the library was prepared with unique molecular identifiers. From the PCR reads, TCRdb called clonotypes with MiXCR, one entry per CDR3 protein. Altogether approximately 250,000 distinct CDR3 sequences are present, 25% being singletons, with the ten largest covering roughly 2.6%. The sequencing used PBMCs, collected before TCRalphabeta/CD19-depleted stem cell transplant. This sequence originates from a girl aged 2-15 years with Fanconi anemia, due to receive a stem cell transplant.

The DNA for the CDR3 is TGCAGCGTTCGAGGGGGCCTGAACACTGAAGCTTTCTTT. Its translation is CSVRGGLNTEAFF. The rearrangement uses TRBV29-1 and TRBJ1-1, with TRBD1 matching over 7 bases. V lost 5 bases to trimming and J lost 0 bases; unmatched junction nucleotides: 3. Looked up from germline, CDR1 is SQVTM and CDR2 is ANQGSEA. The CDR3 is made up of 13 amino acids.